The source of this T cell receptor beta chain is a study of a mutant IDH1 vaccine in newly diagnosed glioma. The method was immunoSEQ multiplex PCR; TCRdb's version includes in-frame clones alone and lacks a portion of them. The profile covers 45,000 to 65,000 clones, with less than 65% appearing a single time and roughly 5% taken by the ten largest. Time point denoted: week 47, end of study. It was 300 ug of mutant IDH1 20-mer peptide that made up each vaccine dose, given with topical imiquimod. Points on this clone: Its antigen remains unidentified.

This CDR3 spans 15 amino acids. V was pared by 3 bases and J by 2 bases, with 14 bases between. Per the germline V gene, CDR1 is SGDLS and CDR2 is YYNGEE. The chain has TRBV9 and TRBJ1-2; TRBD1 might be the D (5 bases). Here the sequenced sample was peripheral blood mononuclear cells (PBMCs), taken from a glioma patient whose treatment included an IDH1 peptide vaccine. The source of this sequence is a man aged 40-49 years with glioma. Some clones in this sample may be carry-over from other donors' samples. CDR3 residues: CASSEGTRENYGYTF. The CDR3 DNA sequence: TGTGCCAGCAGCGAAGGGACCCGGGAGAACTATGGCTACACCTTC.